One and the same sample provided the 12 T cell receptor beta chains below, sequenced in a study of shared clonotypes between healthy human individuals (dated by TCRdb to 2018 to 2021). Libraries were constructed by the immunoSEQ multiplex PCR assay. In TCRdb, the immuneACCESS table is reduced to in-frame sequences with V and J assigned. These tables do not hold every clone; where another copy was compared, an unresolved V gene accounts for under half, and the others remain unexplained. The sample table contains roughly 2,300,000 clones; only one count was recorded for about nine tenths of them. The ten largest clones represent more than 0.35% of the sample. The specimen sequenced was naive CD4+ T cells from PBMCs. Interpreted using the paper, the cell subset or site label stands for: CD45RA+ positively selected. These receptors were obtained from a man younger than 35 in good health. Some clones in this sample may be carry-over from other donors' samples.

CDR3 DNA: TGTGCCAGCAGCTACGGACAGTGGGGTGAAAAACTGTTTTTT. Amino acid sequence: CASSYGQWGEKLFF. The chain is built from TRBV7-2 and TRBJ1-4, with D possibly matching TRBD1 (6 bases). The CDR3 loop spans 14 amino acids. Germline V gene data show CDR1 as SGHTA and CDR2 as FQGNSA. Trimming removed 4 bases from V and 7 bases from J, with 13 bases in between.

This clone was picked up one time. The chain carries TRBV27 and TRBJ2-7; perhaps TRBD1 as D (6 bases). Trimming left V 5 bases short and J 6 bases short, with 14 bases between. CDR1 and CDR2 (germline): MNHEY, SMNVEV (reference sequence). The CDR3 totals 13 residues. Here the CDR3 reads CASSPVRGFEQYF. The CDR3 DNA reads TGTGCCAGCAGTCCAGTTAGGGGGTTCGAGCAGTACTTC.

V usage is TRBV29-1 and J usage is TRBJ1-1, with D hard to call. The V end lost 5 bases, the J end lost 1 base, and 14 bases lay between the germline ends. Germline-derived CDR1 and CDR2 are SQVTM and ANQGSEA. The CDR3 has 14 residues. The CDR3 is CSVNLRESNTEAFF. The CDR3 region has the DNA TGCAGCGTTAACCTTAGAGAGTCGAACACTGAAGCTTTCTTT.

The chain recombines TRBV7-9 with TRBJ2-1; no clear D. V was clipped by 0 bases and J by 5 bases, with 11 bases between them. The CDR3 runs 15 residues. The germline gives CDR1 SEHNR, CDR2 FQNEAQ (reference sequence). In DNA form, the CDR3 reads TGTGCCAGCAGCTTAGCGCTAGGAGCACACAATGAGCAGTTCTTC. It is translated as CASSLALGAHNEQFF.

Worth noting for this clone: Different DNA sequences within this sample yield the same CDR3. This chain connects TRBV5-1 to TRBJ2-5, with D hard to call. V was clipped by 2 bases and J by 4 bases, with 9 bases between them. This CDR3 is built from 13 residues. Germline V lookup: CDR1 SGHRS, CDR2 YFSETQ. The CDR3 loop is CASSLAGPETQYF. CDR3 coding DNA: TGCGCCAGCAGCTTAGCAGGTCCAGAGACCCAGTACTTC.

The V and J genes are TRBV4-2 and TRBJ1-4, with D tentatively TRBD1 (5 bases). The germline V gene has CDR1 LGHNA and CDR2 YNFKEQ. The V and J ends lost 4 bases and 0 bases respectively, with 9 bases between them. CDR3 length: 15 residues. CDR3 DNA: TGTGCCAGCAGCCCCTCGACAGCAACTAATGAAAAACTGTTTTTT. Encoded protein: CASSPSTATNEKLFF.

In DNA form, the CDR3 reads TGTGCCAGTAGTCCGCAAAACAGGGCGAACACTGAAGCTTTCTTT. It yields the protein CASSPQNRANTEAFF. V gene TRBV19 combines with J gene TRBJ1-1; D might be TRBD1 (6 bases). Germline values: CDR1 LNHDA, CDR2 SQIVND (reference sequence). The germline V and J ends were trimmed by 5 bases and 1 base, with 14 bases remaining between them. CDR3 size: 15 residues.

The chain has TRBV2 and TRBJ1-5, with D perhaps matching TRBD1 (6 bases). CDR1 and CDR2 (germline): SNHLY, FYNNEI. Trimming cost V 6 bases and J 2 bases, with 14 bases left between them. The CDR3 length is 15 residues. CDR3: CASRAGAAGNQPQHF. For the CDR3, the DNA is TGTGCCAGCAGAGCAGGGGCTGCGGGCAATCAGCCCCAGCATTTT.

The chain couples TRBV2 to TRBJ2-3, with TRBD2 matching 7 bases. The CDR3 contains 15 residues. Germline values: CDR1 SNHLY, CDR2 FYNNEI. V trimming: 2 bases; J trimming: 2 bases; junction bases outside the gene matches: 4. CDR3 loop: CASSERLAVTDTQYF. CDR3 in DNA: TGTGCCAGCAGTGAAAGGCTAGCGGTCACAGATACGCAGTATTTT.

The chain uses TRBV7-2 and TRBJ2-1, with 8 positions matching TRBD1. CDR3 size: 16 residues. CDR1 and CDR2 (germline): SGHTA, FQGNSA. V shed 0 bases and J 5 bases; nucleotides not matched to a gene: 6. The CDR3: CASSLARTGINNEQFF. The CDR3 DNA reads as TGTGCCAGCAGCTTAGCAAGGACAGGGATAAACAATGAGCAGTTCTTC.

CDR3 in DNA: TGCGCCAGCAGCTTGGATTGGGGGCAAGAGACCCAGTACTTC. This gives the protein CASSLDWGQETQYF. The chain joins TRBV5-1 to TRBJ2-5; D might be TRBD1 or TRBD2, each matching 5 bases. The CDR3 consists of 14 residues. Trimming pared 0 bases from V and 2 bases from J, leaving 8 bases between. Germline loops: CDR1 SGHRS, CDR2 YFSETQ.

The chain has TRBV10-3 and TRBJ2-1; the match to TRBD2 covers 8 bases. The CDR3 length is 18 residues. With 4 bases clipped from V and 4 bases from J, the junction kept 15 bases outside the gene matches. CDR1 is ENHRY and CDR2 is SYGVKD in the germline V gene. CDR3 sequence (DNA): TGTGCCATCAGTGGGACTAGCCCGATGGCATGGTCATACAATGAGCAGTTCTTC. It specifies CAISGTSPMAWSYNEQFF.